The 27 T cell receptor beta chains presented below share a single source sample, sequenced in a study of shared clonotypes between healthy human individuals. Generated by immunoSEQ multiplex PCR, the TCRdb table keeps only in-frame clones and is missing some. Among over 700,000 clones, 55% to 80% were seen once, and the ten largest hold less than 2%. The sequenced sample consisted of memory CD4+ T cells sorted from blood. The subset is: CD45RA-negative fraction. The receptors here all came from a woman aged 25 to 45 in good health.

V gene TRBV2 combines with J gene TRBJ2-7; 12 nucleotides align to TRBD1. In germline, CDR1 is SNHLY, CDR2 FYNNEI. V shed 4 bases and J 4 bases; nucleotides not matched to a gene: 14. The CDR3 loop spans 18 amino acids. Here the CDR3 reads CASSVPGQGAPSLYEQYF. CDR3 bases: TGTGCCAGCAGTGTCCCGGGACAGGGGGCTCCAAGTTTGTACGAGCAGTACTTC.

This clone was observed once. The chain links TRBV28 to TRBJ2-3, with D perhaps matching TRBD2 (6 bases). Germline CDR1 is MDHEN and CDR2 is SYDVKM. The CDR3 is 12 amino acids. The V end was cut by 7 bases, the J end by 4 bases, with 9 bases between. CDR3 region: CASNSGADTQYF. CDR3 in DNA: TGTGCCAGCAACTCGGGGGCAGATACGCAGTATTTT.

The chain couples TRBV5-1 to TRBJ2-1; TRBD1 agrees at 7 bases. The CDR3 is 15 amino acids. Per germline, CDR1 SGHRS and CDR2 YFSETQ. The J segment lost 8 bases and the V segment lost 5 bases, leaving 13 bases of the junction unmatched. The CDR3 DNA reads as TGCGCCAGCAGAACGGGACAGAGATCTCGCGATGAGCAGTTCTTC. This translates into CASRTGQRSRDEQFF.

The chain carries TRBV28 and TRBJ1-1; TRBD1 might be the D (5 bases). CDR1 is MDHEN and CDR2 is SYDVKM in the germline V gene. Trimming cost V 6 bases and J 4 bases, with 15 bases left between them. This CDR3 has 14 residues. As DNA, the CDR3 is TGTGCCAGCAGCATGCAAGGGGCGACCACTGAAGCTTTCTTT. Amino acids: CASSMQGATTEAFF.

This clone was picked up a small number of times. The V gene is TRBV27, the J gene TRBJ2-1; no definite D call. Looked up from germline, CDR1 is MNHEY and CDR2 is SMNVEV (reference sequence). The V end was cut by 0 bases, the J end by 6 bases, with 9 bases between. CDR3 length: 14 residues. The chain's CDR3 is CASSLSEGSNEQFF. CDR3 in DNA: TGTGCCAGCAGTTTATCGGAAGGGTCCAATGAGCAGTTCTTC.

The chain employs TRBV28 and TRBJ2-1; 8 nucleotides line up with TRBD2. There are 15 residues in the CDR3. J lost 9 bases, V lost 6 bases, and 13 bases had no gene match. Germline values: CDR1 MDHEN, CDR2 SYDVKM. The CDR3 DNA sequence: TGTGCCAGCAGCCCCTCGGGCGGGAGGTTAGGTGAGCAGTTCTTC. Residues: CASSPSGGRLGEQFF.

V is TRBV6-1 and J is TRBJ1-5; TRBD1 matches 9 bases. The CDR3 is 15 residues long. The germline V gene encodes CDR1 MNHNS and CDR2 SASEGT. The junction had 9 bases not matched to a gene; V was cut back by 7 bases and J by 5 bases. This CDR3 reads CASIWTGEVDQPQHF. The CDR3 DNA follows: TGTGCCAGCATTTGGACAGGGGAAGTGGATCAGCCCCAGCATTTT.

The chain recombines TRBV5-4 with TRBJ1-1; D remains ambiguous. The V and J ends lost 5 bases and 3 bases respectively, with 14 bases between them. Germline CDR1 reads SGHNT; CDR2 reads YYREEE (reference sequence). This CDR3 is 14 amino acids long. CDR3 sequence: CASRWAGGYTEAFF. As DNA, the CDR3 is TGTGCCAGCAGATGGGCGGGAGGATACACTGAAGCTTTCTTT. The whole variable domain, filled in from reference TRBV5-4 and TRBJ1-1, reads ETGVTQSPTHLIKTRGQQVTLRCSSQSGHNTVSWYQQALGQGPQFIFQYYREEENGRGNFPPRFSGLQFPNYSSELNVNALELDDSALYLCASRWAGGYTEAFFGQGTRLTVV.

The chain uses TRBV28 and TRBJ1-5; 7 positions match TRBD1. Germline CDR1 reads MDHEN; CDR2 reads SYDVKM. This CDR3 has 16 residues. J gave up 5 bases and V 10 bases, and 17 bases lay outside the gene matches. CDR3 in DNA: TGTGCCACCTTACGTTTCAGACAGGGTCCTTATCAGCCCCAGCATTTT. Its translation is CATLRFRQGPYQPQHF.

At least ten counts were recorded for this clone. The rearrangement links TRBV28 to TRBJ1-2; tentatively, D is TRBD1 (5 bases). This CDR3 is built from 17 residues. CDR1 and CDR2 from the germline V gene are MDHEN and SYDVKM. V dropped 2 bases and J dropped 4 bases, with 20 bases sitting between them. CDR3 amino acids: CASSLQRDLSRSYGYTF. CDR3 coding DNA: TGTGCCAGCAGTTTACAACGGGACCTATCTCGGAGCTATGGCTACACCTTC.

The chain carries TRBV29-1 and TRBJ2-1, with TRBD2 as a possible D gene (6 bases). The CDR3 is 14 residues long. CDR1 and CDR2 from the germline V gene are SQVTM and ANQGSEA. The ends were cut back, 4 bases at V and 4 bases at J, with 14 bases in the middle. CDR3 nucleotide sequence: TGCAGCGTTGGAACCTTGGGACTTTACAATGAGCAGTTCTTC. This translates into CSVGTLGLYNEQFF.

The chain couples TRBV6-1 to TRBJ2-4; D gene uncertain. Germline V CDR1 and CDR2: MNHNS, SASEGT. The CDR3 loop spans 13 amino acids. V lost 6 bases, J lost 5 bases, and 11 bases lay in between. CDR3 nucleotide sequence: TGTGCCAGCAGGTCGTATGCCCAAAACATTCAGTACTTC. Residues: CASRSYAQNIQYF.

The chain combines TRBV6-6 with TRBJ1-5; no reliable D call. Trimming pared 5 bases from V and 6 bases from J, leaving 14 bases between. The CDR3 length is 14 residues. Germline CDR1 MNHNY, CDR2 SVGAGI (reference sequence). CDR3 region: CASSPAGRAQPQHF. CDR3 in DNA: TGTGCCAGCAGTCCGGCGGGGAGGGCTCAGCCCCAGCATTTT.

The J gene is TRBJ2-7, the V gene TRBV27, with 9 bases lining up with TRBD2. Germline values: CDR1 MNHEY, CDR2 SMNVEV (reference sequence). The junction had 11 bases not matched to a gene; V was cut back by 0 bases and J by 5 bases. The CDR3 sequence is 17 residues long. The CDR3 spells CASSLSSGLAGIHEQYF. CDR3 coding DNA: TGTGCCAGCAGTTTATCGTCGGGGCTAGCGGGAATCCACGAGCAGTACTTC.

The V and J genes are TRBV9 and TRBJ2-2; weak D call: TRBD1 (6 bases). Germline V CDR1 and CDR2: SGDLS, YYNGEE. The CDR3 consists of 15 residues. V lost 1 base and J lost 2, with 9 bases in between. The CDR3 loop reads CASSVQGINTGELFF. The CDR3 nucleotides are TGTGCCAGCAGCGTACAGGGGATAAACACCGGGGAGCTGTTTTTT. Variable domain in full (rest from reference TRBV9 and TRBJ2-2): DSGVTQTPKHLITATGQRVTLRCSPRSGDLSVYWYQQSLDQGLQFLIQYYNGEERAKGNILERFSAQQFPDLHSELNLSSLELGDSALYFCASSVQGINTGELFFGEGSRLTVL.

V gene TRBV11-2 combines with J gene TRBJ2-5; the D call may be TRBD1 or TRBD2 (6 bases each). V was clipped by 5 bases and J by 2 bases, with 27 bases between them. The CDR3 consists of 19 residues. The germline V gene encodes CDR1 SGHAT and CDR2 FQNNGV. The CDR3 is CASSHIAGALMGGQETQYF. The CDR3 DNA follows: TGTGCCAGCAGCCATATTGCAGGGGCCCTCATGGGGGGACAAGAGACCCAGTACTTC.

In its sample, this clone was seen many times. This sequence joins TRBV10-3 and TRBJ1-5; TRBD1 agrees at 8 bases. This CDR3 has 14 residues. V lost 3 bases to trimming and J lost 5 bases; unmatched junction nucleotides: 3. Germline V gene data show CDR1 as ENHRY and CDR2 as SYGVKD. This CDR3 reads CAISDRGRDQPQHF. Written as DNA, the CDR3 is TGTGCCATCAGTGACAGGGGGCGGGATCAGCCCCAGCATTTT.

The chain joins TRBV4-2 to TRBJ2-2, with 8 nucleotides matching TRBD2. Germline loops: CDR1 LGHNA, CDR2 YNFKEQ. The CDR3 runs 18 residues. Trimming took 4 bases from V and 3 from J; bases not matched to a gene: 13. The chain's CDR3 is CASSPEGSGIGDTGELFF. In nucleotides, the CDR3 is TGTGCCAGCAGCCCCGAGGGTAGCGGGATAGGGGACACCGGGGAGCTGTTTTTT.

This rearrangement joins TRBV28 to TRBJ1-3, with 9 nucleotides matching TRBD1. Germline CDR1 MDHEN, CDR2 SYDVKM. V was clipped by 5 bases and J by 3 bases; unmatched bases: 5. This CDR3 is built from 15 residues. CDR3 residues: CASSKQGARGNTIYF. CDR3 bases: TGTGCCAGCAGTAAACAGGGGGCTCGTGGAAACACCATATATTTT.

The chain is built from TRBV30 and TRBJ1-1; a weak D match, TRBD1 (5 bases). The germline V gene has CDR1 GTSNPN and CDR2 SVGIG (reference sequence). The CDR3 is 15 residues long. V lost 5 bases to trimming and J lost 1 base, with 17 bases between them. The CDR3 loop is CAWALFAGTNTEAFF. CDR3 nucleotide sequence: TGTGCCTGGGCCCTCTTTGCAGGGACGAACACTGAAGCTTTCTTT.

This clone appeared a few times. The chain carries TRBV30 and TRBJ1-1; D is ambiguous. There are 12 residues in the CDR3. The germline V and J ends were trimmed by 5 bases and 1 base, with 8 bases remaining between them. Germline assignment: CDR1 GTSNPN and CDR2 SVGIG (reference sequence). The CDR3 DNA reads TGTGCCTGGGCCCGAGCGAACACTGAAGCTTTCTTT. Translating it yields CAWARANTEAFF.

The J gene is TRBJ2-5, the V gene TRBV28; D not resolved. The CDR3 extends over 16 amino acids. V was trimmed by 2 bases and J by 3 bases, leaving 16 bases between them. From germline, CDR1 is MDHEN and CDR2 SYDVKM. The CDR3 region is CASSLRVGRRKETQYF. The CDR3 DNA is TGTGCCAGCAGTTTAAGGGTCGGTCGTAGGAAAGAGACCCAGTACTTC.

V usage is TRBV5-4 and J usage is TRBJ2-1; 7 bases agree with TRBD2. The germline CDR1 and CDR2 sequences are SGHNT and YYREEE (reference sequence). CDR3 length: 14 residues. V shed 4 bases and J 15 bases; nucleotides not matched to a gene: 16. The CDR3, as DNA: TGTGCCAGCAGCGTTACCGGGACCGCTAGGGAGGGGTTCTTC. Protein product: CASSVTGTAREGFF.

The chain recombines TRBV28 with TRBJ1-4, with 7 bases aligning to TRBD1. Germline CDR1 is MDHEN and CDR2 is SYDVKM. The CDR3 loop spans 16 amino acids. V shed 6 bases, J shed 1 base, and the junction held 8 bases outside the gene matches. DNA for the CDR3: TGTGCCAGCAGCCTTATGGGGACAGTAACTAATGAAAAACTGTTTTTT. This gives the protein CASSLMGTVTNEKLFF.

V and J are TRBV10-1 and TRBJ2-3; no firm D call. This CDR3 contains 13 residues. Germline V gives CDR1 WNHNN, CDR2 SYGVQD (reference sequence). V was shortened by 4 bases and J by 0 bases, with 5 bases between the two germline ends. CDR3 in amino acids: CASSGLSTDTQYF. Written as DNA, the CDR3 is TGCGCCAGCAGTGGACTTAGCACAGATACGCAGTATTTT.

The rearrangement links TRBV14 to TRBJ2-3; 9 nucleotides line up with TRBD2. The CDR3 loop spans 16 amino acids. Germline V CDR1 and CDR2: SGHDN, FVKESK. J gave up 7 bases and V 8 bases, and 16 bases lay outside the gene matches. The CDR3 is CASSHVSGRPHNTQYF. CDR3 nucleotides: TGTGCCAGCTCGCATGTCAGCGGGAGGCCCCATAATACGCAGTATTTT.

The chain uses TRBV4-1 and TRBJ2-5; D possibly corresponds to TRBD2 (7 bases). V was cut by 2 bases and J by 5 bases, with 18 bases left in between. This CDR3 region has 16 residues. CDR1 is MGHRA, CDR2 YSYEKL, per germline. CDR3 sequence (DNA): TGCGCCAGCAGCCAATTCACCAGCGGGACACCGGAGACCCAGTACTTC. The encoded protein is CASSQFTSGTPETQYF.